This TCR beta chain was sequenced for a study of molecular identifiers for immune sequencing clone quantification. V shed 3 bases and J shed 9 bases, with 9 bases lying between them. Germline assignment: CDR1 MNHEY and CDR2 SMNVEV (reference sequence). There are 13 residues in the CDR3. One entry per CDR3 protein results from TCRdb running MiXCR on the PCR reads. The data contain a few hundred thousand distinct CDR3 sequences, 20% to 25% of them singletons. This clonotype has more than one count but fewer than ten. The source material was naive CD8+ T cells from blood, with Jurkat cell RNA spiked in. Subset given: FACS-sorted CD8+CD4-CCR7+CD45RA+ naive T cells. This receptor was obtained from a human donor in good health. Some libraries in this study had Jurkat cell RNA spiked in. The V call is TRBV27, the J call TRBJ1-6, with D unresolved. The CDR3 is CASSFSGGSPLHF. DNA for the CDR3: TGTGCCAGCAGTTTTTCCGGCGGTTCACCCCTCCACTTT.